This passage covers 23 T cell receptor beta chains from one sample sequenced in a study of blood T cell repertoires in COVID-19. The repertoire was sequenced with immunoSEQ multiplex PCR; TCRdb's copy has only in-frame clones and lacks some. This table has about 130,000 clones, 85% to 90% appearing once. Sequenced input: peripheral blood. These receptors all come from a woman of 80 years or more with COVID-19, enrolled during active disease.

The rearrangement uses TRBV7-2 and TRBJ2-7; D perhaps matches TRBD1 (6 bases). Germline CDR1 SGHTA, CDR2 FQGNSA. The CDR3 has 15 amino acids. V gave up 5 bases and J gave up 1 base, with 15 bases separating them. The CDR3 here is CASSPAGGQSYEQYF. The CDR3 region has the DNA TGTGCCAGCAGCCCTGCAGGTGGACAGTCCTACGAGCAGTACTTC.

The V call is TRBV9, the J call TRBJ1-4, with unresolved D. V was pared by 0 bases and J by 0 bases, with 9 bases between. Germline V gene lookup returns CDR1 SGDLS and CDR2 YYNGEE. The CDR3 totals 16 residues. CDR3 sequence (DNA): TGTGCCAGCAGCGTAGGAACGGGTGCAACTAATGAAAAACTGTTTTTT. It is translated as CASSVGTGATNEKLFF.

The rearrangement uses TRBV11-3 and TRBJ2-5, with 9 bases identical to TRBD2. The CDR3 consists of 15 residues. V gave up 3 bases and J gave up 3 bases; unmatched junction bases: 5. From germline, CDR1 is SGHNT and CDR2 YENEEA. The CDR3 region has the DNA TGTGCCAGCAGCTTGGGGGTAGCGGGAGAAGAGACCCAGTACTTC. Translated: CASSLGVAGEETQYF.

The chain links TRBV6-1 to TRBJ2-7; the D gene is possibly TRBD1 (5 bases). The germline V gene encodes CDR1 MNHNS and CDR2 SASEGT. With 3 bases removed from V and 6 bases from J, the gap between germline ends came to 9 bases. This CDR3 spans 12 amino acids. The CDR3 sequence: CASSDRVGEQYF. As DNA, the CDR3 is TGTGCCAGCAGTGACAGGGTTGGCGAGCAGTACTTC.

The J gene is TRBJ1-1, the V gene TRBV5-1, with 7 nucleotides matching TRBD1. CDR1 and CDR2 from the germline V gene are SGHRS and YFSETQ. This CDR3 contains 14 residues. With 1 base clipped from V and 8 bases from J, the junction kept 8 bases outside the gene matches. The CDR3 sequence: CASSLQTGPTEAFF. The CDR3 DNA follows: TGCGCCAGCAGCTTGCAGACAGGGCCTACGGAAGCTTTCTTT.

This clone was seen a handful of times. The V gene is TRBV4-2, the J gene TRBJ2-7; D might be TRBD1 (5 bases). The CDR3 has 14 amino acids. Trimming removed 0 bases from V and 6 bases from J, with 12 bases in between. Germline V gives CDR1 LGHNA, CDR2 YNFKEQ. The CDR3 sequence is CASSQEAGLREQYF. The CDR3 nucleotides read TGTGCCAGCAGCCAAGAGGCAGGGCTTCGCGAGCAGTACTTC.

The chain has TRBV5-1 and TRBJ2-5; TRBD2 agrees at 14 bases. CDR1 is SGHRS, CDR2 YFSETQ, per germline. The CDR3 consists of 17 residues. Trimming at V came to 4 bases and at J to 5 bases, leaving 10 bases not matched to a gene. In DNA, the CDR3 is TGCGCCAGCAGCGCAGGGACTAGCGGGAGCGGAGAGGAGACCCAGTACTTC. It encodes CASSAGTSGSGEETQYF.

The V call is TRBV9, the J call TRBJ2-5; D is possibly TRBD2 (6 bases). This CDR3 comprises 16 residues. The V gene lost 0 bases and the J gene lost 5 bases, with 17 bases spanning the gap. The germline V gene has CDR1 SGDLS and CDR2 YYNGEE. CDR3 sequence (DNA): TGTGCCAGCAGCGTAGCCCTAGGGACTGGCCAGGAGACCCAGTACTTC. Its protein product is CASSVALGTGQETQYF.

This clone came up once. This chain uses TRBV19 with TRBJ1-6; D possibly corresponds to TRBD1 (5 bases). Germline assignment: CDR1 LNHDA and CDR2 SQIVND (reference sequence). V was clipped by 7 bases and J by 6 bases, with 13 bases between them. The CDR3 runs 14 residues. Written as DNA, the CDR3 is TGTGCCAGTAACCTCCTGGGGCCTAATTCACCCCTCCACTTT. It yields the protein CASNLLGPNSPLHF.

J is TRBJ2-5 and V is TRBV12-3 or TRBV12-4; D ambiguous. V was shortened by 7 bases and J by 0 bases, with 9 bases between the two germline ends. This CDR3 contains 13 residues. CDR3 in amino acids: CASTNSYQETQYF. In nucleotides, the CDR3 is TGTGCCAGCACCAACAGTTACCAAGAGACCCAGTACTTC.

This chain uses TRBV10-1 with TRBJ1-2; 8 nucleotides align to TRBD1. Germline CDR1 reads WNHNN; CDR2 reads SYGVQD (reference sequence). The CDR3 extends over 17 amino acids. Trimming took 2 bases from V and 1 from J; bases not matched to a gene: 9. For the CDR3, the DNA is TGCGCCAGCAGTGAGCCCCGGGACAGGTTGGATAACTATGGCTACACCTTC. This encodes CASSEPRDRLDNYGYTF.

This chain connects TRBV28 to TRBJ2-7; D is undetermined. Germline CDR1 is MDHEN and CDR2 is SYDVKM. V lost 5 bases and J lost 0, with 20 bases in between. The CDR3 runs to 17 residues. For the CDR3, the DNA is TGTGCCAGCAGTCCCCTAGGTGGGTTGCAAAGCTCCTACGAGCAGTACTTC. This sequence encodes CASSPLGGLQSSYEQYF. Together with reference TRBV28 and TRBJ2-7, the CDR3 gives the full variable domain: DVKVTQSSRYLVKRTGEKVFLECVQDMDHENMFWYRQDPGLGLRLIYFSYDVKMKEKGDIPEGYSVSREKKERFSLILESASTNQTSMYLCASSPLGGLQSSYEQYFGPGTRLTVT.

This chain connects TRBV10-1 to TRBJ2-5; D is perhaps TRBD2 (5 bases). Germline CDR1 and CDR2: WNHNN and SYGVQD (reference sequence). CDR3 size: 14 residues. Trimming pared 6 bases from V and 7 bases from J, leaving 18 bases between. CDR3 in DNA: TGCGCCAGCAGCGACTTGAGAGGAGAGGGGACCCAGTACTTC. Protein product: CASSDLRGEGTQYF.

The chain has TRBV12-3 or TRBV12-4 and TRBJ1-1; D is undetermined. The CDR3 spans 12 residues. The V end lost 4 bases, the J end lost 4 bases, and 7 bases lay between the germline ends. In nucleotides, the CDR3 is TGTGCCAGCAGTTATAGCGGCACTGAAGCTTTCTTT. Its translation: CASSYSGTEAFF.

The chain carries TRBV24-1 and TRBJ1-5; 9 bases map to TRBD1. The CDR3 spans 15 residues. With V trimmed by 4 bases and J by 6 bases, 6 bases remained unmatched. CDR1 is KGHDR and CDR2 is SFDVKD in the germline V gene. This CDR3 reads CATSEPGTGLQPQHF. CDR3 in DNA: TGTGCCACCAGTGAACCCGGGACAGGGCTTCAGCCCCAGCATTTT.

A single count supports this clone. CDR3 loop: CASSLLLAQGGTKQYF. The CDR3 bases are TGTGCCAGCAGCTTACTATTAGCACAGGGGGGGACCAAGCAGTACTTC. This sequence joins TRBV7-2 and TRBJ2-7; possibly TRBD1 for D (8 bases). The CDR3 has 16 amino acids. With 2 bases removed from V and 8 bases from J, the gap between germline ends came to 22 bases. In germline, CDR1 is SGHTA, CDR2 FQGNSA.

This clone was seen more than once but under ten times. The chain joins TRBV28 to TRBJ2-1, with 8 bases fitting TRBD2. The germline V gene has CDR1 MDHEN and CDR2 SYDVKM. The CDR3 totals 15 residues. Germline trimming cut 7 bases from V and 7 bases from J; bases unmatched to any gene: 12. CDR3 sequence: CASTPPSGRGNEQFF. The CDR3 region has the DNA TGTGCCAGCACACCCCCCAGCGGGAGAGGGAATGAGCAGTTCTTC.

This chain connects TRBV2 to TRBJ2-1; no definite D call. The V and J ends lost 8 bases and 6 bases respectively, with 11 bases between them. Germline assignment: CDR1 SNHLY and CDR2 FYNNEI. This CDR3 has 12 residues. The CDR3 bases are TGTGCCAGCGTGTTTGCCGGCAATGAGCAGTTCTTC. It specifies CASVFAGNEQFF.

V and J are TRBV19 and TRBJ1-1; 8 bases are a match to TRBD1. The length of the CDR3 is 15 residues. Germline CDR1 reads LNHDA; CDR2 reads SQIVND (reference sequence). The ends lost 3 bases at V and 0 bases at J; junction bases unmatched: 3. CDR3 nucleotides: TGTGCCAGTAGTATTCGGACAGGGATGAACACTGAAGCTTTCTTT. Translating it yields CASSIRTGMNTEAFF.

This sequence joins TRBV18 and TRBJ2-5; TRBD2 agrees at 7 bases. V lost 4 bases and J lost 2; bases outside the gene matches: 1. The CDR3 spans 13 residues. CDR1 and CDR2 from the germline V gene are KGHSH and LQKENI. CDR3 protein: CASSRSGQETQYF. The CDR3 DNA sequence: TGTGCCAGCTCACGTAGCGGGCAAGAGACCCAGTACTTC.

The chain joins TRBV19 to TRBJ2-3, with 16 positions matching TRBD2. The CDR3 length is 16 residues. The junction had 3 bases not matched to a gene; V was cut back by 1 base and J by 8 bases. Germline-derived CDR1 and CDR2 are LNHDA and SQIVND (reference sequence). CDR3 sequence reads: CASSIGGTSGRGTQYF. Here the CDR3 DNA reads TGTGCCAGTAGTATAGGCGGGACTAGCGGGAGGGGTACGCAGTATTTT.

The CDR3 DNA sequence: TGCAGTGCTAGTACGGGGAATGGCTACACCTTC. This translates into CSASTGNGYTF. This chain connects TRBV20-1 to TRBJ1-2; D not certain. V shed 3 bases and J shed 6 bases, with 8 bases lying between them. The germline V gene encodes CDR1 DFQATT and CDR2 SNEGSKA (reference sequence). The CDR3 is 11 residues long.

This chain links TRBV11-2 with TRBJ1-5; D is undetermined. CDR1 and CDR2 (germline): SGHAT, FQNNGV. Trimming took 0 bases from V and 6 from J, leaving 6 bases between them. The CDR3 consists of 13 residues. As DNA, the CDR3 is TGTGCCAGCAGCTTAGATTCAGGTCAGCCCCAGCATTTT. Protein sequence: CASSLDSGQPQHF. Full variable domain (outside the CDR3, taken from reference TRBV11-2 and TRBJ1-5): EAGVAQSPRYKIIEKRQSVAFWCNPISGHATLYWYQQILGQGPKLLIQFQNNGVVDDSQLPKDRFSAERLKGVDSTLKIQPAKLEDSAVYLCASSLDSGQPQHFGDGTRLSIL.